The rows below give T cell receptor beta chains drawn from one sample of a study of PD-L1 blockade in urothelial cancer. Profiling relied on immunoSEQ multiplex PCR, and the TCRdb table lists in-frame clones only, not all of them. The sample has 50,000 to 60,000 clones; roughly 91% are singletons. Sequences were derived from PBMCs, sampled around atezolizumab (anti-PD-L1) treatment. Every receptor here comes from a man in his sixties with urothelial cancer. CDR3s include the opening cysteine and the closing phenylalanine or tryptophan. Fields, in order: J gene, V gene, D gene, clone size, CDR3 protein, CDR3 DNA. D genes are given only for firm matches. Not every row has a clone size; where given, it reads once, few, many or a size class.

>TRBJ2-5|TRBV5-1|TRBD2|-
CASSSGLAGGPGETQYF
TGCGCCAGCAGCTCCGGACTAGCGGGAGGGCCCGGGGAGACCCAGTACTTC
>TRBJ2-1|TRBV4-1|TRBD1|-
CASSHRGDRVYGEQFF
TGCGCCAGCAGCCATCGGGGGGACAGGGTCTATGGTGAGCAGTTCTTC
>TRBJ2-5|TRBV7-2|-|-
CASSVRRSPQYF
TGTGCCAGCAGCGTCCGGCGGAGCCCCCAGTACTTC
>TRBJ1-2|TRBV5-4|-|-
CASSLGPDRGYGYTF
TGTGCCAGCAGCTTGGGTCCAGACAGAGGCTATGGCTACACCTTC
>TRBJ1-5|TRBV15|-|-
CATSRGRGNNQPQHF
TGTGCCACCAGCAGGGGCAGGGGAAACAATCAGCCCCAGCATTTT
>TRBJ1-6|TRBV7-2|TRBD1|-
CASSTDRGGSPLHF
TGTGCCAGCAGTACGGACAGGGGCGGTTCACCCCTCCACTTT
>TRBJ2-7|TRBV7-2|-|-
CASSLSSVQGYEQYF
TGTGCCAGCAGCTTAAGTAGTGTGCAGGGGTACGAGCAGTACTTC
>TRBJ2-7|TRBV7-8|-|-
CASSLPDSHPYF
TGTGCCAGCAGCCTACCTGACAGTCATCCCTACTTC
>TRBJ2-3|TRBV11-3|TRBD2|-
CASSPGGGGTDTQYF
TGTGCCAGCAGCCCGGGGGGAGGAGGCACAGATACGCAGTATTTT
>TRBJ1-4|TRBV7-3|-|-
CASSLSGHRATNEKLFF
TGTGCCAGCAGCTTATCGGGACATCGTGCAACTAATGAAAAACTGTTTTTT
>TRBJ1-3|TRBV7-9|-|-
CASSLEQSSGNTIYF
TGTGCCAGCAGCTTAGAACAGAGCTCTGGAAACACCATATATTTT
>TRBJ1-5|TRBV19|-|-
CASKGQGIRPQHF
TGTGCCAGTAAGGGCCAGGGGATTAGGCCCCAGCATTTT
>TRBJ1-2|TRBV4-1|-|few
CATSRDYGYTF
TGCGCCACCTCCCGGGACTATGGCTACACCTTC
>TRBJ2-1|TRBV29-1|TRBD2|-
CSVSGGLAPDGQFF
TGCAGCGTTTCGGGAGGACTAGCGCCCGACGGGCAGTTCTTC
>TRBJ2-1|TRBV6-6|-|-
CASRGGLAATRDEQFF
TGTGCCAGCAGGGGGGGGCTAGCGGCAACTAGGGATGAGCAGTTCTTC
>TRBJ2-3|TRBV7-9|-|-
CASSLRREWVTDTQYF
TGTGCCAGCAGCTTAAGGCGGGAATGGGTCACAGATACGCAGTATTTT
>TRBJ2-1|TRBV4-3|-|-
CASSQDINEQFF
TGCGCCAGCAGCCAGGACATTAATGAGCAGTTCTTC
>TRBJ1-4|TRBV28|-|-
CASSSTNEKLFF
TGTGCCAGCAGTTCGACTAATGAAAAACTGTTTTTT
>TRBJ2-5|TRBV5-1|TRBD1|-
CASSLWGRGETQYF
TGCGCCAGCAGCTTGTGGGGCAGGGGGGAGACCCAGTACTTC
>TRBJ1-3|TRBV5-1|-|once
CASSSSGVPSGNTIYF
TGCGCCAGCAGCTCTTCAGGGGTCCCCTCTGGAAACACCATATATTTT
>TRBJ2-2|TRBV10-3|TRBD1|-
CAITMDRGLELFF
TGTGCCATCACCATGGACAGGGGCCTCGAGCTGTTTTTT
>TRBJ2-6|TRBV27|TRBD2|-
CASTPGRGLSGANVLTF
TGTGCCAGCACTCCGGGGAGGGGACTCTCTGGGGCCAACGTCCTGACTTTC
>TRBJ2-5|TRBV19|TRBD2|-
CATRSGSGETQYF
TGTGCCACCAGGAGCGGGAGCGGTGAGACCCAGTACTTC
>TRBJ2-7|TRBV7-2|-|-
CASSLLLLQGYEQYF
TGTGCCAGCAGCTTACTTTTATTACAGGGCTACGAGCAGTACTTC
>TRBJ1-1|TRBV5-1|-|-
CASSLPGPGTEAFF
TGCGCCAGCAGCTTGCCCGGTCCTGGCACTGAAGCTTTCTTT